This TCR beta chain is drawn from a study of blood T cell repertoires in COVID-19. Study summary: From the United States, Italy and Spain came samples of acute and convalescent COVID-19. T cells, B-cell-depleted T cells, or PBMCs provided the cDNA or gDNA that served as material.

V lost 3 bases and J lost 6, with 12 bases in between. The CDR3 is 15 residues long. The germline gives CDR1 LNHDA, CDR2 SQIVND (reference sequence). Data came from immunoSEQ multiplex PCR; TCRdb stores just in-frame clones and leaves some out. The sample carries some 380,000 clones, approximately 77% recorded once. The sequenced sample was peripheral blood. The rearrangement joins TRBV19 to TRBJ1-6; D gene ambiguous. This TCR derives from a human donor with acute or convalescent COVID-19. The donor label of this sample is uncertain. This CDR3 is CASSMAGFGNSPLHF. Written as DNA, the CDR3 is TGTGCCAGTAGTATGGCGGGGTTTGGTAATTCACCCCTCCACTTT.